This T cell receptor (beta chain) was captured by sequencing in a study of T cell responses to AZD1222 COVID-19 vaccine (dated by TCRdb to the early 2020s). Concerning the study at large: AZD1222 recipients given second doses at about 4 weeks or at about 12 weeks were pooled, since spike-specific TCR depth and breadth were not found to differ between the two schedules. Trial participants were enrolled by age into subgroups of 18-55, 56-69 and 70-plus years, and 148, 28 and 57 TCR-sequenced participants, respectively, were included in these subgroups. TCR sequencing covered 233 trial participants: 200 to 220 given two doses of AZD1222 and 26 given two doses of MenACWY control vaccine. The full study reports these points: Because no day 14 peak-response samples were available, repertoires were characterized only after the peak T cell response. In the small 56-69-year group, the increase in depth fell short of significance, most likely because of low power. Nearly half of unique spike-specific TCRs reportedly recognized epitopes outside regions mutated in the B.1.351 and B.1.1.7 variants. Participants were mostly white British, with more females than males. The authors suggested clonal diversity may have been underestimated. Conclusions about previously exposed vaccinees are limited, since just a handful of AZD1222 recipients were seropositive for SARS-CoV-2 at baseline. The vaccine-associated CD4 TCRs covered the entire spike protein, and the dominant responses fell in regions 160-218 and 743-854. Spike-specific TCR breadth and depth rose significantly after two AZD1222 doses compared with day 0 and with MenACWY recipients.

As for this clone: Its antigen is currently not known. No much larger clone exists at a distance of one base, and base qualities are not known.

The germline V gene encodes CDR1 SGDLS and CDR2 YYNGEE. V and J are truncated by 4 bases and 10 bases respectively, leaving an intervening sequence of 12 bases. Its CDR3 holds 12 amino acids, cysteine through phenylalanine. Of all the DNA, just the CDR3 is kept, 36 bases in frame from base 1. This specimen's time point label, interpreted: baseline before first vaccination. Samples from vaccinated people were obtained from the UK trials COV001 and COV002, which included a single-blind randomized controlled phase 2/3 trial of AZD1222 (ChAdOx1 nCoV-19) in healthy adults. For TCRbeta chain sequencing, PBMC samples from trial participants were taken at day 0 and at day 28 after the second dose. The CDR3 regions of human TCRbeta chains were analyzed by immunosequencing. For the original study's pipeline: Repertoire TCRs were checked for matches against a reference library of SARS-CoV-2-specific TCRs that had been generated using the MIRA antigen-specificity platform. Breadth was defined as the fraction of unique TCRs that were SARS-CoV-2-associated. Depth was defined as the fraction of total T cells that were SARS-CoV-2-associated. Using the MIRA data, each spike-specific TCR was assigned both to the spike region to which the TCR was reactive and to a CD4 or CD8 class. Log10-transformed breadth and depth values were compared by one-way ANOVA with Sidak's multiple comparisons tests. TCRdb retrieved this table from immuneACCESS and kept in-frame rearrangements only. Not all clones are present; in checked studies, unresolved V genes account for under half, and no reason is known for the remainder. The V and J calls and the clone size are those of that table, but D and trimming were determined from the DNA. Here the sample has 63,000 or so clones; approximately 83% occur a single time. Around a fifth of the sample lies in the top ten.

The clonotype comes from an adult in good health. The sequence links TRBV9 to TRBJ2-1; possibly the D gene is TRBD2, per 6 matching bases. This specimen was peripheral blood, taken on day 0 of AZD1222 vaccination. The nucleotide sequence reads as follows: TGTGCCAGCAGCCCATCGGAGGGGGAGCAGTTCTTC. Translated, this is CASSPSEGEQFF.